What follows are 19 T cell receptor beta chains derived from one specimen sequenced in a study of cytomegalovirus exposure and HLA in healthy donors. PCR used 60 Vbeta primers and 13 Jbeta primers. Using immunoSEQ multiplex PCR, the repertoire was profiled, and TCRdb retains in-frame clones only, with some absent. The sample includes about 190,000 clones, around 84% seen only once; the top ten take 1%. The specimen was PBMCs. These receptors originate from a boy aged 2 to 10 in good health and CMV-seronegative.

The J gene is TRBJ2-3, the V gene TRBV5-1; maybe TRBD1 (6 bases). CDR1 is SGHRS and CDR2 is YFSETQ in the germline V gene. V was cut by 5 bases and J by 3 bases, with 13 bases left in between. There are 14 residues in the CDR3. The CDR3 region is CASRGGQITDTQYF. The CDR3 region has the DNA TGCGCCAGCAGAGGCGGACAGATTACAGATACGCAGTATTTT.

This chain uses TRBV6-1 with TRBJ1-2, with D tentatively TRBD1 (5 bases). The CDR3 loop spans 17 amino acids. CDR1 is MNHNS and CDR2 is SASEGT in the germline V gene. Trimming took 3 bases from V and 5 from J, leaving 22 bases between them. CDR3 region: CASSEPSRARQLYGYTF. CDR3 DNA: TGTGCCAGCAGTGAGCCCTCCCGGGCCCGACAGCTTTATGGCTACACCTTC.

J is TRBJ1-5 and V is TRBV28; maybe TRBD1 (6 bases). CDR1 is MDHEN, CDR2 SYDVKM, per germline. V lost 1 base and J lost 1, with 8 bases in between. The CDR3 length is 15 residues. The CDR3 DNA sequence: TGTGCCAGCAGTTTATCTGGGACAAGCAATCAGCCCCAGCATTTT. Amino acids: CASSLSGTSNQPQHF. Full variable domain (outside the CDR3, taken from reference TRBV28 and TRBJ1-5): DVKVTQSSRYLVKRTGEKVFLECVQDMDHENMFWYRQDPGLGLRLIYFSYDVKMKEKGDIPEGYSVSREKKERFSLILESASTNQTSMYLCASSLSGTSNQPQHFGDGTRLSIL.

This clone has only one observation. V gene TRBV11-3 combines with J gene TRBJ2-7; 9 nucleotides align to TRBD1. The CDR3 has 14 amino acids. The ends lost 1 base at V and 2 bases at J; junction bases unmatched: 0. Germline values: CDR1 SGHNT, CDR2 YENEEA. CDR3 nucleotide sequence: TGTGCCAGCAGCTTAGGGACAGGGGCCTACGAGCAGTACTTC. Translation gives CASSLGTGAYEQYF.

This chain joins TRBV19 and TRBJ1-5, with D maybe TRBD1 (6 bases). The length of the CDR3 is 15 residues. The V end was cut by 5 bases, the J end by 6 bases, with 17 bases between. Germline loops: CDR1 LNHDA, CDR2 SQIVND (reference sequence). CDR3 residues: CASSVIQGAIQPQHF. The CDR3 DNA sequence: TGTGCCAGTAGTGTTATACAGGGAGCTATTCAGCCCCAGCATTTT.

Notes on this clone: Germline is not matched at one junction end, which may reflect a read error. V usage is TRBV7-7 and J usage is TRBJ2-5; D is unclear. The germline gives CDR1 SSHAT, CDR2 FNYEAQ (reference sequence). The CDR3 contains 14 residues. As DNA, the CDR3 is TGTGCTAGCAGCGCCCGCCCCGAGTTTCGGACCCAGTACTTC. Protein: CASSARPEFRTQYF.

The chain is built from TRBV6-1 and TRBJ1-3; D not resolved. The CDR3 runs to 17 residues. The germline V and J ends were trimmed by 2 bases and 4 bases, with 18 bases remaining between them. The germline gives CDR1 MNHNS, CDR2 SASEGT. CDR3 residues: CASSEYSRGSIGNTIYF. The CDR3 nucleotides are TGTGCCAGCAGTGAATACAGCCGTGGAAGTATAGGAAACACCATATATTTT.

This rearrangement joins TRBV11-2 to TRBJ2-5; D perhaps matches TRBD2 (7 bases). V was trimmed by 5 bases and J by 1 base, leaving 17 bases between them. The germline CDR1 and CDR2 sequences are SGHAT and FQNNGV. This CDR3 region has 16 residues. This CDR3 reads CASSPRRGASQETQYF. CDR3 nucleotides: TGTGCCAGCAGCCCTAGACGGGGGGCGAGCCAAGAGACCCAGTACTTC.

The gene calls are TRBV27 and TRBJ2-2; D unclear. CDR1 and CDR2 from the germline V gene are MNHEY and SMNVEV (reference sequence). Trimming pared 2 bases from V and 7 bases from J, leaving 8 bases between. CDR3 size: 13 residues. CDR3 sequence (DNA): TGTGCCAGCAGTTTAGCCGCAGGCGGGGAGCTGTTTTTT. This codes for CASSLAAGGELFF.

This clone was recorded a few times. The V call is TRBV5-6, the J call TRBJ1-6; D unclear. V lost 4 bases, J lost 6 bases, and 17 bases lay in between. The CDR3 is 16 residues long. Germline V lookup: CDR1 SGHDT, CDR2 YYEEEE. The CDR3 loop reads CASSRYQLLSNSPLHF. CDR3 DNA: TGTGCCAGCAGCCGATATCAGTTATTAAGTAATTCACCCCTCCACTTT.

The rearrangement joins TRBV27 to TRBJ2-7, with a weak D call TRBD1 (5 bases). V gave up 0 bases and J gave up 4 bases, with 10 bases separating them. In germline, CDR1 is MNHEY, CDR2 SMNVEV (reference sequence). The CDR3 extends over 14 amino acids. This CDR3 reads CASSLSLGAYEQYF. The CDR3 bases are TGTGCCAGCAGTTTATCGTTAGGGGCGTACGAGCAGTACTTC.

The V and J genes are TRBV7-9 and TRBJ1-1; 9 nucleotides align to TRBD1. V was pared by 5 bases and J by 4 bases, with 11 bases of the junction left unmatched. CDR1 and CDR2 from the germline V gene are SEHNR and FQNEAQ (reference sequence). The CDR3 runs 16 residues. The CDR3 sequence: CASSPTPTGGTTEAFF. The CDR3 DNA is TGTGCCAGCAGCCCAACACCGACAGGGGGAACCACTGAAGCTTTCTTT.

The chain uses TRBV30 and TRBJ2-2; D possibly corresponds to TRBD2 (6 bases). Germline CDR1 GTSNPN, CDR2 SVGIG (reference sequence). This CDR3 is built from 14 residues. The ends were cut back, 7 bases at V and 3 bases at J, with 15 bases in the middle. CDR3 in DNA: TGTGCCTATATGGCGGGGACGGACACCGGGGAGCTGTTTTTT. It is translated as CAYMAGTDTGELFF.

This chain links TRBV2 with TRBJ2-7; 7 nucleotides line up with TRBD1. V dropped 5 bases and J dropped 2; count of bases not matched to a gene: 6. Germline loops: CDR1 SNHLY, CDR2 FYNNEI. This CDR3 is 14 amino acids long. The CDR3 DNA follows: TGTGCCAGCAGTAATACAGGGGCCGCCTACGAGCAGTACTTC. Its protein is CASSNTGAAYEQYF.

The chain links TRBV30 to TRBJ1-1, with unresolved D. V was pared by 5 bases and J by 1 base, with 5 bases between. Germline loops: CDR1 GTSNPN, CDR2 SVGIG (reference sequence). The CDR3 sequence is 11 residues long. The CDR3 sequence: CAWCRNTEAFF. CDR3 bases: TGTGCCTGGTGTAGGAACACTGAAGCTTTCTTT.

Remarks on this clone: This sample also contains other DNA sequences that code for the same CDR3. V is TRBV5-1 and J is TRBJ1-5, with 9 nucleotides matching TRBD1. CDR3 length: 15 amino acids. V shed 0 bases, J shed 2 bases, and the junction held 0 bases outside the gene matches. Germline V gene sequence: CDR1 SGHRS, CDR2 YFSETQ. CDR3 sequence: CASSLGQGGNQPQHF. Written as DNA, the CDR3 is TGCGCCAGCAGCTTGGGACAGGGGGGCAATCAGCCCCAGCATTTT.

This clone has more than one count but fewer than ten. This chain joins TRBV5-4 and TRBJ1-2; 10 positions match TRBD1. Trimming removed 1 base from V and 4 bases from J; junction bases left unmatched: 4. Germline V gene sequence: CDR1 SGHNT, CDR2 YYREEE (reference sequence). The length of the CDR3 is 15 residues. The chain's CDR3 is CASSLPGQGTYGYTF. In nucleotides, the CDR3 is TGTGCCAGCAGCTTGCCGGGACAGGGGACCTATGGCTACACCTTC.

The rearrangement links TRBV30 to TRBJ2-3; 8 nucleotides match TRBD2. This CDR3 comprises 17 residues. Trimming removed 0 bases from V and 4 bases from J; junction bases left unmatched: 12. Germline assignment: CDR1 GTSNPN and CDR2 SVGIG (reference sequence). CDR3 coding DNA: TGTGCCTGGAGTGTGTATGGCAGCGGGAGAATGGCAGATACGCAGTATTTT. Encoded protein: CAWSVYGSGRMADTQYF.

Points on this clone: The junction departs from the called germline gene at one end, perhaps through a read error. The chain joins TRBV10-2 to TRBJ1-2, with TRBD1 identical over 8 bases. The CDR3 sequence is 18 residues long. CDR1 and CDR2 from the germline V gene are WSHSY and SAAADI. The CDR3 DNA sequence: TGCGCCAGCAGTGAGGGACAGGGCCTCGGTTCCACCGGCTATGGCCACACCTTC. Encoded protein: CASSEGQGLGSTGYGHTF.